The 25 T cell receptor beta chains listed next were all sequenced from one sample in a study of cytomegalovirus exposure and HLA in healthy donors. The PCR had 60 Vbeta and 13 Jbeta primers. Sequenced by immunoSEQ multiplex PCR; TCRdb stores in-frame clones only, minus some. Counted here are some 56,000 clones, roughly 50% occurring once; the ten biggest clones make up about 10%. Specimen: PBMCs. Every receptor here comes from a human donor in good health.

This sequence joins TRBV7-2 and TRBJ1-6; 7 bases fit TRBD1. The germline V gene has CDR1 SGHTA and CDR2 FQGNSA. This CDR3 has 14 amino acids. The ends lost 2 bases at V and 6 bases at J; junction bases unmatched: 1. In DNA form, the CDR3 reads TGTGCCAGCAGCTTAAAGGGGGCTAATTCACCCCTCCACTTT. As protein: CASSLKGANSPLHF.

The chain joins TRBV29-1 to TRBJ2-1; D unresolved. The V and J ends lost 6 bases and 0 bases respectively, with 15 bases between them. CDR1 and CDR2 from the germline V gene are SQVTM and ANQGSEA. The CDR3 length is 15 residues. This CDR3 is CSVNGAQNSYNEQFF. The CDR3, as DNA: TGCAGCGTCAATGGAGCGCAGAACTCCTACAATGAGCAGTTCTTC.

The chain uses TRBV7-9 and TRBJ1-1; D is perhaps TRBD1 (5 bases). The CDR3 runs 17 residues. The V and J ends lost 5 bases and 0 bases respectively, with 19 bases between them. CDR1 is SEHNR and CDR2 is FQNEAQ in the germline V gene (reference sequence). The CDR3 nucleotides read TGTGCCAGCAGCCCTGGGGCAGGGAATAGAATGAACACTGAAGCTTTCTTT. It codes for CASSPGAGNRMNTEAFF.

This clone occurred a few times. The chain recombines TRBV5-8 with TRBJ2-3; 7 nucleotides agree with TRBD2. V was clipped by 1 base and J by 10 bases; unmatched bases: 12. This CDR3 has 15 residues. In germline, CDR1 is SGHTS, CDR2 YDEGEE. CDR3 nucleotides: TGTGCCAGCAGCTTGAGCGGGGTAGAATCTATGGCGCAGTATTTT. It specifies CASSLSGVESMAQYF.

This clone has a handful of counts. The rearrangement uses TRBV7-2 and TRBJ2-1; D may be TRBD1 (7 bases). This CDR3 is built from 13 residues. Germline CDR1 reads SGHTA; CDR2 reads FQGNSA. V was clipped by 5 bases and J by 8 bases, with 13 bases between them. In DNA, the CDR3 is TGTGCCAGCAGCGGGGGGACAGCCGATGAGCAGTTCTTC. Translating gives CASSGGTADEQFF.

J is TRBJ1-2 and V is TRBV5-1; the D is unclear. Trimming stripped 4 bases from V and 4 bases from J, with 17 bases between. Germline CDR1 SGHRS, CDR2 YFSETQ. This CDR3 is built from 15 residues. The chain's CDR3 is CASSPDRSGFYGYTF. CDR3 in DNA: TGCGCCAGCAGCCCCGACCGATCCGGGTTCTATGGCTACACCTTC.

The chain uses TRBV7-9 and TRBJ1-2, with D perhaps TRBD1 (5 bases). The CDR3 totals 14 residues. V lost 3 bases to trimming and J lost 4 bases, with 12 bases between them. Germline CDR1 and CDR2: SEHNR and FQNEAQ (reference sequence). The chain's CDR3 is CASSLPGAAYGYTF. DNA of the CDR3: TGTGCCAGCAGCTTGCCTGGGGCAGCCTATGGCTACACCTTC.

The V gene is TRBV5-1, the J gene TRBJ2-5; 8 bases align to TRBD1. CDR1 is SGHRS, CDR2 YFSETQ, per germline. CDR3 length equals 14 residues. V lost 5 bases and J lost 4; bases outside the gene matches: 7. Written as DNA, the CDR3 is TGCGCCAGCAGTTCCAGGGGGCTTGGAGAGACCCAGTACTTC. Translation: CASSSRGLGETQYF.

The V gene is TRBV7-8, the J gene TRBJ1-1, with 9 bases matching TRBD1. There are 14 residues in the CDR3. V was pared by 8 bases and J by 4 bases, with 8 bases of the junction left unmatched. Germline-derived CDR1 and CDR2 are SGHVS and FQNEAQ. In nucleotides, the CDR3 is TGTGCCAGCCGGGACAGGGTGGGATCCACTGAAGCTTTCTTT. Its protein product is CASRDRVGSTEAFF.

V usage is TRBV5-1 and J usage is TRBJ1-3, with a possible D match to TRBD1 (6 bases). Trimming stripped 3 bases from V and 0 bases from J, with 16 bases between. The CDR3 totals 17 residues. Per germline, CDR1 SGHRS and CDR2 YFSETQ. The CDR3: CASSSDSVGFSGNTIYF. The CDR3 region has the DNA TGCGCCAGCAGCTCGGACAGCGTAGGCTTCTCTGGAAACACCATATATTTT.

The chain has TRBV15 and TRBJ1-4; TRBD1 is a possible D gene (6 bases). Trimming shortened V by 5 bases and J by 8 bases, and 15 bases separated the two germline ends. In germline, CDR1 is LNHNV, CDR2 YYDKDF (reference sequence). The length of the CDR3 is 14 residues. The CDR3 sequence is CATSRGQGTEKLFF. The CDR3 DNA sequence: TGTGCCACCAGCCGGGGTCAGGGGACCGAAAAACTGTTTTTT.

The chain has TRBV9 and TRBJ2-5, with D uncertain. Germline V gene data show CDR1 as SGDLS and CDR2 as YYNGEE. Trimming took off 0 bases at V and 0 bases at J, with 9 bases between the two ends. The CDR3 contains 15 residues. CDR3 nucleotide sequence: TGTGCCAGCAGCGTAGGGTCCGGGTACCAAGAGACCCAGTACTTC. Amino acid sequence: CASSVGSGYQETQYF. The full variable domain, in which reference TRBV9 and TRBJ2-5 provide the parts outside the CDR3, is DSGVTQTPKHLITATGQRVTLRCSPRSGDLSVYWYQQSLDQGLQFLIQYYNGEERAKGNILERFSAQQFPDLHSELNLSSLELGDSALYFCASSVGSGYQETQYFGPGTRLLVL.

The chain links TRBV7-9 to TRBJ2-1; 11 positions agree with TRBD2. J was trimmed by 2 bases and V by 5 bases; bases with no gene match: 2. Germline V CDR1 and CDR2: SEHNR, FQNEAQ (reference sequence). CDR3 length equals 15 residues. As DNA, the CDR3 is TGTGCCAGCAGCCCGACTAGCGGGGCCTACAATGAGCAGTTCTTC. Translated, it gives CASSPTSGAYNEQFF.

V gene TRBV28 combines with J gene TRBJ2-1; D is ambiguous. From germline, CDR1 is MDHEN and CDR2 SYDVKM. Between the trimmed V and J ends, which lost 5 bases and 0 bases, there was a span of 14 bases. The CDR3 runs 16 residues. The CDR3 DNA reads TGTGCCAGCAGTCCCATGACGGGTAGCTCCTACAATGAGCAGTTCTTC. Amino acids: CASSPMTGSSYNEQFF.

This sequence joins TRBV15 and TRBJ2-5; D is perhaps TRBD2 (6 bases). Germline values: CDR1 LNHNV, CDR2 YYDKDF (reference sequence). The ends were cut back, 8 bases at V and 5 bases at J, with 15 bases in the middle. This CDR3 is 13 amino acids long. The CDR3 sequence: CATGGGAAETQYF. CDR3 in DNA: TGTGCCACCGGAGGCGGGGCAGCGGAGACCCAGTACTTC.

This clone was detected ten times or more. The chain is built from TRBV6-1 and TRBJ1-4; the D gene is possibly TRBD1 (5 bases). This CDR3 is 16 amino acids long. Trimming shortened V by 4 bases and J by 0 bases, and 12 bases separated the two germline ends. Germline CDR1 is MNHNS and CDR2 is SASEGT. CDR3 nucleotides: TGTGCCAGCAGTGGGGAGGGGTTCGCAACTAATGAAAAACTGTTTTTT. The encoded protein is CASSGEGFATNEKLFF.

The genes are TRBV6-5 and TRBJ2-2, with TRBD2 as a possible D gene (6 bases). CDR1 is MNHEY and CDR2 is SVGAGI in the germline V gene. The CDR3 consists of 15 residues. The ends were cut back, 8 bases at V and 5 bases at J, with 18 bases in the middle. The CDR3 nucleotides are TGTGCCAGCCGTGCCGGGACTTTCTTGACCGGGGAGCTGTTTTTT. Its protein is CASRAGTFLTGELFF.

This clone has just a few counts. The rearrangement uses TRBV7-3 and TRBJ2-3, with D possibly TRBD1 on 6 matching bases. The V end was cut by 1 base, the J end by 4 bases, with 6 bases between. Germline assignment: CDR1 SGHTA and CDR2 FQGTGA. This CDR3 contains 13 residues. In nucleotides, the CDR3 is TGTGCCAGCAGCTTAAGGGGGCCAGATACGCAGTATTTT. Translated: CASSLRGPDTQYF.

In nucleotides, the CDR3 is TGTGCCTGGAGCGGGGGGCCCTACGAGCAGTACTTC. Translated: CAWSGGPYEQYF. V usage is TRBV30 and J usage is TRBJ2-7; possible D gene TRBD2, 7 bases. The CDR3 is made up of 12 amino acids. Between the trimmed V and J ends, which lost 3 bases and 2 bases, there was a span of 8 bases. Germline CDR1 and CDR2: GTSNPN and SVGIG (reference sequence).

As for this clone: An end of the junction does not agree with germline; a read error may underlie this. The rearrangement uses TRBV7-7 and TRBJ2-5; D unclear. This CDR3 has 12 amino acids. The germline V gene has CDR1 SSHAT and CDR2 FNYEAQ (reference sequence). For the CDR3, the DNA is TGTGCTAGCAGCCTGAACGGAGAGACCCAGTACTTC. Translation: CASSLNGETQYF.

The chain links TRBV6-6 to TRBJ1-5, with TRBD1 matching 9 bases. The CDR3 is made up of 16 amino acids. Germline trimming cut 6 bases from V and 1 base from J; bases unmatched to any gene: 7. Germline lookup yields CDR1 MNHNY and CDR2 SVGAGI (reference sequence). The CDR3 sequence: CASRKQGARSNQPQHF. The DNA of the CDR3 is TGTGCCAGCAGGAAACAGGGGGCACGGAGCAATCAGCCCCAGCATTTT.

The chain combines TRBV5-1 with TRBJ1-1, with a weak D call TRBD1 (6 bases). The CDR3 is 16 amino acids. Germline values: CDR1 SGHRS, CDR2 YFSETQ. Trimming left V 3 bases short and J 1 base short, with 16 bases between. CDR3 amino acids: CASSSGRGGPNTEAFF. For the CDR3, the DNA is TGCGCCAGCAGCTCCGGCCGAGGGGGTCCGAACACTGAAGCTTTCTTT.

The chain carries TRBV4-1 and TRBJ2-7; tentative D call: TRBD2 (5 bases). Germline CDR1 MGHRA, CDR2 YSYEKL. The V end lost 0 bases, the J end lost 2 bases, and 11 bases lay between the germline ends. The CDR3 covers 15 residues. The CDR3 DNA is TGCGCCAGCAGCCAAGAGGGGAGATCGACCTACGAGCAGTACTTC. Its translation: CASSQEGRSTYEQYF.

This clone was picked up a small number of times. The chain joins TRBV4-1 to TRBJ2-7; weak D call: TRBD2 (5 bases). The CDR3 contains 15 residues. Germline values: CDR1 MGHRA, CDR2 YSYEKL. V was clipped by 0 bases and J by 3 bases, with 12 bases between them. For the CDR3, the DNA is TGCGCCAGCAGCCAAGAGGGCGGGCGGAACTACGAGCAGTACTTC. Translated: CASSQEGGRNYEQYF.

The rearrangement uses TRBV11-2 and TRBJ1-1, with a weak D call TRBD1 (6 bases). Per germline, CDR1 SGHAT and CDR2 FQNNGV. The CDR3 totals 16 residues. The ends were cut back, 1 base at V and 0 bases at J, with 12 bases in the middle. The CDR3 sequence is CASSLGRGGLNTEAFF. The DNA of the CDR3 is TGTGCCAGCAGCTTAGGTAGGGGGGGATTGAACACTGAAGCTTTCTTT.